This TCR beta chain was found in a study of vaccination and CD4 T cells after COVID-19. V was pared by 5 bases and J by 4 bases, with 17 bases between. CDR1 SEHNR and CDR2 FQNEAQ come from the germline V gene (reference sequence). This CDR3 spans 15 amino acids. Treatment of the sample: roughly 10-day PBMC culture with coronavirus spike peptide pools or control peptides (ViraFEST assay). Cultured CD4+ T-cell DNA underwent Oncomine TCR Beta short-read sequencing. TCRdb ran MiXCR on the PCR reads and lists one entry per CDR3 protein. The sample holds fewer than 4,500 distinct CDR3 sequences, roughly a sixth seen once. About this clonotype itself: The target antigen is unknown.

The chain uses TRBV7-9 and TRBJ1-1; D may be TRBD1 (5 bases). Sequencing was performed on CD4+ T cells from blood, cultured in vitro. The source is a human donor who had recovered from COVID-19. The CDR3 reads CASSAPTEGTTEAFF. The DNA for the CDR3 is TGTGCCAGCAGCGCACCTACAGAGGGGACCACTGAAGCTTTCTTT.